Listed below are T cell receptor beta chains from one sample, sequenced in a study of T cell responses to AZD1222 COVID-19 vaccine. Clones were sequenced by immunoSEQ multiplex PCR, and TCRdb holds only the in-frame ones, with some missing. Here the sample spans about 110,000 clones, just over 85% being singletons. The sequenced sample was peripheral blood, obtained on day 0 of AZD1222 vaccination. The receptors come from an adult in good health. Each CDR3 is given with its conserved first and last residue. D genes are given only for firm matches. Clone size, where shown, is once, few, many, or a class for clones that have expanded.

CASSLTGQGVNEQFF,TGTGCCAGCAGCTTAACGGGACAGGGGGTTAATGAGCAGTTCTTC,TRBJ2-1,-,TRBD1,TRBV7-3
CASSIGSDGNTIYF,TGTGCCAGTAGTATAGGATCAGATGGAAACACCATATATTTT,TRBJ1-3,-,-,TRBV19
CASSLAPSDSGYGYTF,TGTGCCAGCAGCTTAGCGCCCTCAGACAGCGGCTATGGCTACACCTTC,TRBJ1-2,once,-,TRBV7-2
CASSLEAGQGYGYTF,TGCGCCAGCAGCCTCGAGGCGGGACAGGGGTATGGCTACACCTTC,TRBJ1-2,-,TRBD1,TRBV5-1
CASSPTGERQPQHF,TGTGCCAGCAGCCCGACAGGGGAACGTCAGCCCCAGCATTTT,TRBJ1-5,-,TRBD1,TRBV7-9
CASSRTSGGPYEQYF,TGTGCCAGCAGTCGGACTAGCGGGGGGCCCTACGAGCAGTACTTC,TRBJ2-7,-,TRBD2,TRBV2
CASSSKRGALTDTQYF,TGTGCCAGCTCATCCAAGCGGGGGGCTCTCACAGATACGCAGTATTTT,TRBJ2-3,-,TRBD2,TRBV18
CASSLGLGRTDTQYF,TGTGCCAGCAGCTTAGGACTGGGGCGCACAGATACGCAGTATTTT,TRBJ2-3,-,-,TRBV11-3
CSVGPAGTQYF,TGCAGCGTTGGGCCGGCGGGGACCCAGTACTTC,TRBJ2-5,-,-,TRBV29-1
CASSQLQGGQYF,TGTGCCAGCAGCCAACTACAGGGTGGGCAGTACTTC,TRBJ2-7,-,-,TRBV3-1/TRBV3-2
CATSAPPGVTDTQYF,TGTGCCACCAGCGCCCCCCCAGGGGTGACAGATACGCAGTATTTT,TRBJ2-3,-,-,TRBV24-1
CASSSGQGYNSPLHF,TGTGCCAGCAGTTCGGGACAGGGTTATAATTCACCCCTCCACTTT,TRBJ1-6,-,TRBD1,TRBV28
CASSFSGANTGELFF,TGTGCCAGCAGCTTTAGCGGGGCCAACACCGGGGAGCTGTTTTTT,TRBJ2-2,-,TRBD2,TRBV5-5
CASSPTGGNNSPLHF,TGTGCCAGCAGTCCTACAGGGGGGAATAATTCACCCCTCCACTTT,TRBJ1-6,-,TRBD1,TRBV3-1/TRBV3-2
CASSPQPGSNQPQHF,TGTGCCAGCAGCCCCCAACCCGGTAGCAATCAGCCCCAGCATTTT,TRBJ1-5,-,-,TRBV7-3
CASSLDSAVKIWNF,TGCGCCAGCAGCTTGGATTCGGCTGTCAAGATCTGGAACTTC,TRBJ2-7,-,-,TRBV5-1
CASSLGTSGAYEQYF,TGTGCCAGCAGCTTGGGAACTAGCGGGGCCTACGAGCAGTACTTC,TRBJ2-7,-,TRBD2,TRBV5-4
CASIRRGGSNQPQHF,TGTGCCAGTATCCGCCGGGGGGGCAGCAATCAGCCCCAGCATTTT,TRBJ1-5,-,-,TRBV19
CAWSFQASNYGYTF,TGTGCCTGGAGTTTCCAGGCAAGCAACTATGGCTACACCTTC,TRBJ1-2,once,-,TRBV30
CASSWSSGGPSYNEQFF,TGTGCCAGCAGTTGGTCTAGCGGGGGGCCCTCCTACAATGAGCAGTTCTTC,TRBJ2-1,-,TRBD2,TRBV28
CASTGTGNNSPLHF,TGTGCCAGCACCGGGACAGGCAATAATTCACCCCTCCACTTT,TRBJ1-6,few,TRBD1,TRBV6-5
CASNLLAGEYNEQFF,TGCGCCAGCAACCTACTAGCGGGGGAGTACAATGAGCAGTTCTTC,TRBJ2-1,-,TRBD2,TRBV5-1
CATSRSGNMGNQPQHF,TGTGCCACCAGCAGATCCGGGAATATGGGCAATCAGCCCCAGCATTTT,TRBJ1-5,once,-,TRBV15
CASRDRGHNYGYTF,TGTGCCAGCAGGGACAGGGGGCATAACTATGGCTACACCTTC,TRBJ1-2,-,TRBD1,TRBV2
CAWSMGLGSNQPQHF,TGTGCCTGGAGCATGGGGCTCGGGAGCAATCAGCCCCAGCATTTT,TRBJ1-5,-,-,TRBV30
CASIPGLSYNEQFF,TGTGCCTCCATTCCGGGACTAAGCTACAATGAGCAGTTCTTC,TRBJ2-1,-,TRBD2,TRBV10-3
CASSQESARLKPYNEQFF,TGTGCCAGCAGCCAAGAATCGGCGAGACTAAAGCCTTACAATGAGCAGTTCTTC,TRBJ2-1,once,-,TRBV3-1/TRBV3-2
CASNDGPTSEKLFF,TGTGCCAGTAATGACGGACCGACTAGTGAAAAACTGTTTTTT,TRBJ1-4,-,-,TRBV28
CASSWTGAGGGEQYF,TGTGCCAGCAGTTGGACGGGGGCGGGGGGAGGCGAGCAGTACTTC,TRBJ2-7,-,TRBD2,TRBV27
CASRGQFHNYGYTF,TGTGCCAGCAGGGGACAGTTCCACAACTATGGCTACACCTTC,TRBJ1-2,-,TRBD1,TRBV2
CAWSQGSREKLFF,TGTGCCTGGAGTCAGGGGAGTAGGGAAAAACTGTTTTTT,TRBJ1-4,few,-,TRBV30
CASGVETLHF,TGCGCCAGCGGCGTTGAAACCCTCCACTTT,TRBJ1-6,-,-,TRBV4-1
CASSPGGDGLVTDTQYF,TGCGCCAGCAGCCCGGGGGGAGATGGCCTGGTCACAGATACGCAGTATTTT,TRBJ2-3,-,TRBD2,TRBV5-1
CASSERQSGKLFF,TGTGCCAGCAGTGAGAGACAGAGTGGAAAACTGTTTTTT,TRBJ1-4,-,-,TRBV2
CASSLETGGFEQYF,TGTGCCAGCAGCTTAGAGACAGGAGGGTTCGAGCAGTACTTC,TRBJ2-7,-,-,TRBV7-2
CASSRQPQHF,TGTGCCAGCAGCAGACAGCCCCAGCATTTT,TRBJ1-5,once,-,TRBV6-6
CASSYRDRAYEQYF,TGCGCCAGCAGCTACCGGGACAGGGCTTACGAGCAGTACTTC,TRBJ2-7,-,TRBD1,TRBV4-1
CASSYDSSYYGYTF,TGTGCCAGCAGTTACGACAGCAGCTACTATGGCTACACCTTC,TRBJ1-2,-,-,TRBV6-5
CASSRTATDQPQHF,TGTGCCAGCAGCCGGACAGCGACGGATCAGCCCCAGCATTTT,TRBJ1-5,once,-,TRBV6-5
CAWSNGVGQPQHF,TGTGCCTGGAGTAACGGGGTCGGGCAGCCCCAGCATTTT,TRBJ1-5,few,-,TRBV30
CASSSTAGGGANVLTF,TGTGCCAGCAGTTCCACCGCCGGCGGCGGGGCCAACGTCCTGACTTTC,TRBJ2-6,-,-,TRBV28
CASAPGLTYTGELFF,TGTGCTAGTGCCCCGGGACTGACCTACACCGGGGAGCTGTTTTTT,TRBJ2-2,-,-,TRBV12-5
CASSQVWGSGNTIYF,TGTGCCAGCAGCCAAGTCTGGGGAAGTGGAAACACCATATATTTT,TRBJ1-3,-,-,TRBV3-1/TRBV3-2
CASSLDQGAPYNEQFF,TGTGCCAGCAGCTTAGATCAGGGAGCCCCTTACAATGAGCAGTTCTTC,TRBJ2-1,-,-,TRBV11-2
CASSLIQTNEKLFF,TGTGCCAGCAGTTTGATCCAAACTAATGAAAAACTGTTTTTT,TRBJ1-4,-,-,TRBV28
CASSLLLGGPPGELFF,TGCGCCAGCAGCCTCCTACTCGGGGGGCCCCCCGGGGAGCTGTTTTTT,TRBJ2-2,-,-,TRBV5-1
CASSSRTGLTGNTIYF,TGTGCCAGCAGCTCGCGGACAGGTCTAACTGGAAACACCATATATTTT,TRBJ1-3,-,TRBD1,TRBV11-2
CASSQQGMFGGEQFF,TGCGCCAGCAGCCAACAGGGGATGTTCGGCGGTGAGCAGTTCTTC,TRBJ2-1,-,-,TRBV4-1
CASGYAGQGEAFF,TGTGCCAGTGGTTACGCGGGGCAAGGTGAAGCTTTCTTT,TRBJ1-1,few,-,TRBV19
CATLPQPGQQNNEQFF,TGTGCCACTCTGCCCCAGCCGGGCCAACAGAACAATGAGCAGTTCTTC,TRBJ2-1,-,-,TRBV19
CASSLGQNTYNSPLHF,TGCGCCAGCAGCTTGGGTCAGAACACTTATAATTCACCCCTCCACTTT,TRBJ1-6,few,-,TRBV5-1
CASSIRGTGGLNSPLHF,TGTGCCAGTAGTATCCGGGGTACCGGGGGCCTTAATTCACCCCTCCACTTT,TRBJ1-6,once,-,TRBV19
CASSYARGREKLFF,TGTGCCAGCAGTTACGCCCGGGGTCGAGAAAAACTGTTTTTT,TRBJ1-4,-,-,TRBV6-5
CASSLGTQFTEAFF,TGCGCCAGCAGCTTGGGCACCCAATTCACTGAAGCTTTCTTT,TRBJ1-1,-,-,TRBV5-1
CASSPWETGDYEQYF,TGTGCCAGCAGCCCGTGGGAGACAGGTGACTACGAGCAGTACTTC,TRBJ2-7,-,-,TRBV9
CASRLGGAHSPLHF,TGTGCCAGTCGGCTAGGGGGAGCGCATTCACCCCTCCACTTT,TRBJ1-6,-,-,TRBV13
CASSPGLAGDTQYF,TGTGCCAGCAGCCCCGGACTTGCCGGGGATACGCAGTATTTT,TRBJ2-3,-,-,TRBV3-1/TRBV3-2
CASSQVVRGSYEQYF,TGTGCCAGCAGCCAAGTCGTAAGGGGTTCCTACGAGCAGTACTTC,TRBJ2-7,-,-,TRBV14
CAWSFTTTNEKLFF,TGTGCCTGGAGTTTCACAACAACTAATGAAAAACTGTTTTTT,TRBJ1-4,-,-,TRBV30